One sample yielded the 10 T cell receptor beta chains listed below, sequenced in a study of blood T cells in healthy people across ages. A second PCR, run for roughly 7 to 11 cycles, used a sample-barcoded 5' primer plus a J-beta primer mix. Each CDR3 protein gets one entry after TCRdb re-called the 5' RACE reads with MiXCR. The sample has about 2 million distinct CDR3 sequences, roughly 49% seen once. Sequenced: blood. These receptors came from a woman aged 40 to 55 in good health.

This clonotype was counted a single time. The CDR3: CASSNRDKIQETQYF. The CDR3 region has the DNA TGTGCCAGCAGCAACCGGGACAAGATCCAAGAGACCCAGTACTTC. This chain connects TRBV7-9 to TRBJ2-5; a weak D match, TRBD1 (6 bases). Trimming removed 5 bases at V and 1 base at J, with 14 bases between. The germline V gene encodes CDR1 SEHNR and CDR2 FQNEAQ (reference sequence). There are 15 residues in the CDR3.

The chain joins TRBV20-1 to TRBJ1-2; a possible D gene is TRBD1 (5 bases). The CDR3 length is 14 residues. V lost 4 bases and J 6 bases, leaving 18 bases between the germline ends. Germline V gene data show CDR1 as DFQATT and CDR2 as SNEGSKA (reference sequence). Here the CDR3 DNA reads TGCAGTGCTAACCGGGACCAAAGACCTAATGGCTACACCTTC. Amino acid sequence: CSANRDQRPNGYTF.

The CDR3: CASSSGLAGVYEQFF. The CDR3 DNA reads TGTGCCAGCAGCTCGGGACTAGCGGGGGTCTATGAGCAGTTCTTC. V is TRBV7-2 and J is TRBJ2-1, with TRBD2 identical over 14 bases. CDR1 SGHTA and CDR2 FQGNSA come from the germline V gene. This CDR3 contains 15 residues. J gave up 8 bases and V 4 bases, and 4 bases lay outside the gene matches.

This clonotype was observed once. The chain employs TRBV20-1 and TRBJ1-6; TRBD1 is a possible D gene (5 bases). The CDR3 runs to 13 residues. The germline V gene has CDR1 DFQATT and CDR2 SNEGSKA (reference sequence). V was clipped by 3 bases and J by 7 bases, with 10 bases between them. Here the CDR3 reads CSARGEANSPLHF. The CDR3, as DNA: TGCAGTGCTAGGGGGGAGGCCAATTCACCCCTCCACTTT.

The J gene is TRBJ2-4, the V gene TRBV6-5; 9 positions match TRBD1. CDR3 length: 13 amino acids. From germline, CDR1 is MNHEY and CDR2 SVGAGI. V lost 6 bases to trimming and J lost 11 bases; unmatched junction nucleotides: 8. The CDR3 DNA follows: TGTGCCAGCAGCTCCACAGGGGGCACGGTTCAGTACTTC. Residues: CASSSTGGTVQYF.

This clonotype was observed a few times. The V gene is TRBV20-1, the J gene TRBJ2-5; either TRBD1 or TRBD2 may fit D (7 bases each). V was cut by 4 bases and J by 4 bases, with 22 bases left in between. Germline V lookup: CDR1 DFQATT, CDR2 SNEGSKA (reference sequence). The CDR3 loop spans 16 amino acids. The CDR3 DNA reads as TGCAGTGCTACCCAATCAGGGGGGGCCAGGGGAGAGACCCAGTACTTC. Its translation is CSATQSGGARGETQYF.

About this clonotype: A much bigger clone sits one base away, suggesting this may be a read error. The chain has TRBV7-9 and TRBJ1-2, with 9 positions matching TRBD1. The V gene's germline CDR1 is SEHNR and CDR2 FQNEAQ (reference sequence). This CDR3 is 13 amino acids long. CDR3 bases: TGTGCCGGCAGCTTAGGGACAGGGAACGGCTACACCTTC. Encoded protein: CAGSLGTGNGYTF.

The J gene is TRBJ2-3, the V gene TRBV28, with D uncertain. The V gene lost 7 bases and the J gene lost 1 base, with 6 bases spanning the gap. The CDR3 is 12 amino acids. Germline V gene lookup returns CDR1 MDHEN and CDR2 SYDVKM. This chain's CDR3 is CASITGTDTQYF. The CDR3 DNA reads as TGTGCCAGCATCACAGGCACAGATACGCAGTATTTT.

The chain links TRBV20-1 to TRBJ2-1, with D possibly matching TRBD1 (6 bases). V was shortened by 5 bases and J by 3 bases, with 14 bases between the two germline ends. The CDR3 consists of 14 residues. Germline-derived CDR1 and CDR2 are DFQATT and SNEGSKA (reference sequence). The CDR3 loop is CSADPGTIYNEQFF. The CDR3 nucleotides read TGCAGTGCTGACCCCGGGACAATCTACAATGAGCAGTTCTTC.

The genes are TRBV28 and TRBJ1-6; a possible D gene is TRBD1 (5 bases). Between the trimmed V and J ends, which lost 6 bases and 5 bases, there was a span of 17 bases. The CDR3 loop spans 16 amino acids. The germline V gene has CDR1 MDHEN and CDR2 SYDVKM. The CDR3 region has the DNA TGTGCCAGCAGGCCCACCCGGGACGGCGATAATTCACCCCTCCACTTT. As protein: CASRPTRDGDNSPLHF. Supplemented by reference TRBV28 and TRBJ1-6, the full variable domain reads DVKVTQSSRYLVKRTGEKVFLECVQDMDHENMFWYRQDPGLGLRLIYFSYDVKMKEKGDIPEGYSVSREKKERFSLILESASTNQTSMYLCASRPTRDGDNSPLHFGNGTRLTVT.